This is a list of T cell receptor beta chains from one sample in a study of OX40 agonist ivuxolimab in advanced cancers. The data were produced by immunoSEQ multiplex PCR, yet TCRdb's version contains in-frame clones alone and is incomplete. The sample holds tens of thousands of clones, roughly 87% seen once. This specimen consisted of CD4+ or CD8+ T cells sorted from blood, obtained in a trial of the OX40 agonist ivuxolimab. The receptors were sampled from an adult with an advanced solid tumor such as melanoma, head and neck, liver or kidney cancer. Both conserved end residues are part of each CDR3. The order of the fields is V gene, clone size, D gene, CDR3 length, CDR3 protein. D genes are given only for firm matches. Clone sizes are given selectively: once, few, many, or a class where the clone is expanded.

V: TRBV6-5; size: .; D: .; length: 15; CDR3: CASSRGPVSYNEQFF
V: TRBV30; size: .; D: .; length: 13; CDR3: CAWSVFRGDEAFF
V: TRBV29-1; size: .; D: .; length: 14; CDR3: CSARGGSGHEKLFF
V: TRBV7-9; size: .; D: .; length: 16; CDR3: CASSLPTTGSSYEQYF
V: TRBV19; size: .; D: .; length: 15; CDR3: CASSIGGLGYETQYF
V: TRBV30; size: .; D: TRBD1; length: 15; CDR3: CAWSHVRQGSDEQFF
V: TRBV6-5; size: .; D: TRBD1; length: 15; CDR3: CASRLGTANTGELFF
V: TRBV27; size: .; D: .; length: 15; CDR3: CASSPYVAGNEKLFF
V: TRBV15; size: .; D: .; length: 15; CDR3: CATSRTGFGKNIQYF
V: TRBV7-9; size: once; D: .; length: 13; CDR3: CASSPRDTYEQYF
V: TRBV28; size: .; D: TRBD2; length: 15; CDR3: CASSLGSGSEETQYF
V: TRBV27; size: .; D: TRBD1; length: 14; CDR3: CASTGTDSYNEQFF
V: TRBV27; size: .; D: .; length: 14; CDR3: CASSLSGSYNEQFF
V: TRBV7-9; size: .; D: .; length: 13; CDR3: CASSLGGLSGYTF
V: TRBV10-3; size: .; D: TRBD2; length: 17; CDR3: CAISESRGSGDYNEQFF
V: TRBV7-9; size: .; D: TRBD2; length: 18; CDR3: CASSLVGLGTDRNNEQFF